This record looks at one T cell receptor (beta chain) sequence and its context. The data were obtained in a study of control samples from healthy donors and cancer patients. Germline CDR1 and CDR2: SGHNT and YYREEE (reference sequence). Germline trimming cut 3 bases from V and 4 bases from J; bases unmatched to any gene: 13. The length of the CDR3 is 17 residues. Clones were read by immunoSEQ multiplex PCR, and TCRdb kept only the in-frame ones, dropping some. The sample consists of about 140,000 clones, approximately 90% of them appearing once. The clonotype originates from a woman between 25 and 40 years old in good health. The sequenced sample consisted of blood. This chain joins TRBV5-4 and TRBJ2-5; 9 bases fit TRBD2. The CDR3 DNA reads TGTGCCAGCAGCTCCGCGGCCGGTAGCGGGAGAATAGAGACCCAGTACTTC. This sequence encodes CASSSAAGSGRIETQYF.